This T cell receptor beta chain emerged from a study of regulatory T cells in long-lasting Graves disease. This CDR3 contains 15 residues. Looked up from germline, CDR1 is LGHDT and CDR2 is YNNKEL (reference sequence). The V and J ends lost 5 bases and 1 base respectively, with 14 bases between them. This clonotype was counted at least ten times. Building of the TCR beta libraries involved iRepertoire HTBI primers and Arm-PCR of CDR3 regions. TCRdb reprocessed the multiplex PCR reads with MiXCR, giving one entry per CDR3 protein. The sample lists 360,000 or so distinct CDR3 sequences; approximately 15% were seen once. The time point denotes: newly diagnosed GD, antithyroid drugs for less than 3 months. Construction of the TCR library relied on RNA isolated from PBMCs. An endocrinology department in Xi'an, China, supplied the patients. This same sample was also taken into another study, of T cells in Graves' hyperthyroidism and ophthalmopathy. That source notes: Carried out on the TCR CDR3, a first-round RT-PCR used the HTBI primer set.

The sequences come from peripheral blood mononuclear cells (PBMCs), collected at new diagnosis, from a patient treated with antithyroid drugs. The chain joins TRBV3-1 to TRBJ1-1; D might be TRBD1 (5 bases). This TCR derives from a man aged 40-50 years with Graves disease. CDR3: CASSSSGRGNTEAFF. The DNA for the CDR3 is TGTGCCAGCAGCTCCTCAGGGCGGGGGAACACTGAAGCTTTCTTT.